One and the same sample provided the 4 T cell receptor beta chains below, sequenced in a study of OX40 agonist ivuxolimab in advanced cancers. The library came from the immunoSEQ multiplex PCR assay. Held by TCRdb, this immuneACCESS table contains in-frame sequences only and omits some clones. Under half of the omission traces to an unresolved V gene where checked; the cause of the rest is unknown. Recorded for this sample are roughly 51,000 clones; roughly 90% of them occurred a single time. The ten largest clones take up around 10% of the sample. The source was CD4+ or CD8+ T cells sorted from blood, collected in a trial of the OX40 agonist ivuxolimab. These receptors were collected from an adult with an advanced solid tumor such as melanoma, head and neck, liver or kidney cancer.

The V gene is TRBV6-5, the J gene TRBJ1-1; D is ambiguous. The germline gives CDR1 MNHEY, CDR2 SVGAGI. The CDR3 totals 13 residues. Trimming took 3 bases from V and 0 from J, leaving 5 bases between them. The CDR3 DNA is TGTGCCAGCAGTTATCAGGTGAACACTGAAGCTTTCTTT. It codes for CASSYQVNTEAFF.

This clone was detected only a few times. This chain joins TRBV15 and TRBJ1-5; D is possibly TRBD1 (5 bases). Deletions cut 8 bases from V and 1 base from J, with 9 bases between. CDR3 length: 13 amino acids. Germline assignment: CDR1 LNHNV and CDR2 YYDKDF (reference sequence). The CDR3 here is CATGEGSNQPQHF. The CDR3 nucleotides are TGTGCCACCGGGGAGGGGAGCAATCAGCCCCAGCATTTT.

The chain has TRBV6-5 and TRBJ1-4; TRBD1 agrees at 9 bases. With 6 bases clipped from V and 6 bases from J, the junction kept 8 bases outside the gene matches. Per the germline V gene, CDR1 is MNHEY and CDR2 is SVGAGI. The CDR3 has 15 amino acids. The CDR3 loop is CASRDPGQGDEKLFF. CDR3 nucleotides: TGTGCCAGCAGAGACCCGGGACAGGGTGATGAAAAACTGTTTTTT.

The chain couples TRBV6-5 to TRBJ1-1, with D perhaps matching TRBD1 (5 bases). V was cut by 5 bases and J by 7 bases, with 14 bases left in between. This CDR3 is built from 13 residues. Per the germline V gene, CDR1 is MNHEY and CDR2 is SVGAGI. DNA for the CDR3: TGTGCCAGCAGTCCCGGGGCGGCACTTGAAGCTTTCTTT. As protein: CASSPGAALEAFF.